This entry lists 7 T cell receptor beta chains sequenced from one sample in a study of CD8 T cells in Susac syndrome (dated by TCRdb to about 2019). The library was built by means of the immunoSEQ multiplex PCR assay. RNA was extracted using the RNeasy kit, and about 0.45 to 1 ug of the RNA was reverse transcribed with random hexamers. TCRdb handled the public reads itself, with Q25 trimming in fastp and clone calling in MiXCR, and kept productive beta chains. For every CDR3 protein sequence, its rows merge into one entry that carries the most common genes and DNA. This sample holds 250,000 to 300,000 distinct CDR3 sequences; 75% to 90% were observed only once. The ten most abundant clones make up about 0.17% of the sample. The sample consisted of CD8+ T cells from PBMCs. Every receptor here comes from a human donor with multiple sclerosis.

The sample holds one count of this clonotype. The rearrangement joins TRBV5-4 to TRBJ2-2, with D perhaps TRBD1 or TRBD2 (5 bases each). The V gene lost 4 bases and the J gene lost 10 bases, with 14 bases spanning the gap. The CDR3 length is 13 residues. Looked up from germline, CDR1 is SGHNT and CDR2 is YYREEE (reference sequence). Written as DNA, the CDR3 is TGTGCCAGCAGCCAGTGGGGCGGGTTGGAGCTGTTTTTT. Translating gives CASSQWGGLELFF.

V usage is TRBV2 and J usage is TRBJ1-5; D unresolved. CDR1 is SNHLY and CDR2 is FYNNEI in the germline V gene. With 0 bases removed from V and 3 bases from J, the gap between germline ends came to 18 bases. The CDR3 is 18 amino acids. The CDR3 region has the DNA TGTGCCAGCAGTGAAGCGCATGAGTCAGGAACCCTCAATCAGCCCCAGCATTTT. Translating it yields CASSEAHESGTLNQPQHF.

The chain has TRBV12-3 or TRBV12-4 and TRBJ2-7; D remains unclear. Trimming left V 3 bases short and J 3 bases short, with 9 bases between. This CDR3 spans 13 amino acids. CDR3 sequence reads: CASSFSVSYEQYF. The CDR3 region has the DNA TGTGCCAGCAGTTTCTCGGTTAGCTACGAGCAGTACTTC.

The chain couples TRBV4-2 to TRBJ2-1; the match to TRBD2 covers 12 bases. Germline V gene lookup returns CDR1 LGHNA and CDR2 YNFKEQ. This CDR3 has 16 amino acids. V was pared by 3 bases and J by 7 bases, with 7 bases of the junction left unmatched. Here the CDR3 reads CASSQDLAGGPNEQFF. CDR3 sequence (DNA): TGTGCCAGCAGCCAGGACCTAGCGGGGGGGCCGAATGAGCAGTTCTTC.

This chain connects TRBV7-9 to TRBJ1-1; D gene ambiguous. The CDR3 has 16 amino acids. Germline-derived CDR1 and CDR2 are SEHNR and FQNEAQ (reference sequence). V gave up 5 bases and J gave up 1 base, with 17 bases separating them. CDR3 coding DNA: TGTGCCAGCAGCCGAGGGATGGTCTGGCAGAACACTGAAGCTTTCTTT. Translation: CASSRGMVWQNTEAFF.

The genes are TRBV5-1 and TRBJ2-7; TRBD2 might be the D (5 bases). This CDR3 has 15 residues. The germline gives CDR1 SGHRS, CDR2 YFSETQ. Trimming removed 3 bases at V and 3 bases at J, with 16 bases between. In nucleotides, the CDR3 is TGCGCCAGCAGCTCAGGACCGGGAACCGACTACGAGCAGTACTTC. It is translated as CASSSGPGTDYEQYF.

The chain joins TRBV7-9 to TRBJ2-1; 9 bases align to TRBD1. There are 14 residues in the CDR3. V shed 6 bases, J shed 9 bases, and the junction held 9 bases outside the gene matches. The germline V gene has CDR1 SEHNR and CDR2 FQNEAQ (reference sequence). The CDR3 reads CASRSRQGVSEQFF. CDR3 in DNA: TGTGCCAGCAGGAGCCGACAGGGGGTGAGTGAGCAGTTCTTC.